The 10 T cell receptor beta chains given below trace back to one sample, sequenced in a study of T cell changes during pregnancy in multiple sclerosis. The protocol was immunoSEQ multiplex PCR, while the TCRdb copy is restricted to in-frame clones and leaves out a portion. The repertoire holds some 42,000 clones, with about 85% as singletons. The sequencing used CD4+ T cells from peripheral blood mononuclear cells, collected after pregnancy. These receptors were taken from a female donor with multiple sclerosis, enrolled in a pregnancy study.

This rearrangement joins TRBV9 to TRBJ2-1; TRBD2 matches 11 bases. Per the germline V gene, CDR1 is SGDLS and CDR2 is YYNGEE. This CDR3 is 15 amino acids long. Losses at the gene ends were 2 bases for V and 12 bases for J; bases not matched to a gene: 10. The CDR3 region is CASSVGTSGRSGQFF. The CDR3 DNA sequence: TGTGCCAGCAGCGTGGGGACTAGCGGAAGAAGTGGGCAGTTCTTC.

This clone was seen a single time. V and J are TRBV12-5 and TRBJ2-3; 13 bases are a match to TRBD2. The CDR3 length is 19 residues. CDR1 is LGHNT and CDR2 is FRNRAP in the germline V gene. After removal of 2 bases from V and 2 bases from J, the junction contained 10 bases not matched to a gene. The CDR3 sequence: CASGLLPDGLAGVTDTQYF. Here the CDR3 DNA reads TGTGCTAGTGGTTTGCTCCCGGATGGACTAGCGGGGGTCACAGATACGCAGTATTTT.

The V gene is TRBV14, the J gene TRBJ2-7, with D possibly matching TRBD1 (6 bases). Trimming took 4 bases from V and 5 from J, leaving 18 bases between them. Per germline, CDR1 SGHDN and CDR2 FVKESK. This CDR3 is built from 15 residues. The CDR3, as DNA: TGTGCCAGCAGCCCCATCGGACAGACCGGGGACGAGCAGTACTTC. This gives the protein CASSPIGQTGDEQYF.

This chain joins TRBV28 and TRBJ1-6; D perhaps matches TRBD1 (5 bases). The ends were cut back, 2 bases at V and 6 bases at J, with 17 bases in the middle. Germline values: CDR1 MDHEN, CDR2 SYDVKM. The CDR3 sequence is 17 residues long. The chain's CDR3 is CASSLGVTDHSNSPLHF. The CDR3 coding sequence is TGTGCCAGCAGTTTAGGAGTGACAGACCACTCTAATTCACCCCTCCACTTT.

This clone was recorded only once. V usage is TRBV5-1 and J usage is TRBJ1-3, with 10 bases matching TRBD1. The germline V gene encodes CDR1 SGHRS and CDR2 YFSETQ. The CDR3 runs 17 residues. V gave up 4 bases and J gave up 4 bases; unmatched junction bases: 11. As DNA, the CDR3 is TGCGCCAGCAGCCCGGAGTCGGGGACAGGGGCAGGAAACACCATATATTTT. It codes for CASSPESGTGAGNTIYF.

The J gene is TRBJ2-1, the V gene TRBV15, with 10 bases fitting TRBD2. Trimming took 5 bases from V and 5 from J; bases not matched to a gene: 12. Germline V lookup: CDR1 LNHNV, CDR2 YYDKDF (reference sequence). The CDR3 is made up of 17 amino acids. In nucleotides, the CDR3 is TGTGCCACCAGCCCCCGCTTAGCGGGGGGCTTTAACAATGAGCAGTTCTTC. Translated: CATSPRLAGGFNNEQFF.

This clone was observed a handful of times. J is TRBJ1-4 and V is TRBV5-4; TRBD1 might be the D (6 bases). The CDR3 is made up of 15 amino acids. Germline CDR1 reads SGHNT; CDR2 reads YYREEE (reference sequence). V lost 4 bases, J lost 8 bases, and 18 bases lay in between. In nucleotides, the CDR3 is TGTGCCAGCAGCAGGAGGAGGGAGGGGGAAGAAAAACTGTTTTTT. It translates to CASSRRREGEEKLFF.

The V and J genes are TRBV30 and TRBJ1-4; TRBD1 is a possible D gene (5 bases). Germline loops: CDR1 GTSNPN, CDR2 SVGIG (reference sequence). This CDR3 is built from 16 residues. V dropped 1 base and J dropped 2 bases, with 14 bases sitting between them. This CDR3 is CAWSGGGVGTNEKLFF. In nucleotides, the CDR3 is TGTGCCTGGAGTGGGGGCGGGGTAGGGACTAATGAAAAACTGTTTTTT. Looking up the rest from reference TRBV30 and TRBJ1-4 gives the full variable domain: SQTIHQWPATLVQPVGSPLSLECTVEGTSNPNLYWYRQAAGRGLQLLFYSVGIGQISSEVPQNLSASRPQDRQFILSSKKLLLSDSGFYLCAWSGGGVGTNEKLFFGSGTQLSVL.

The rearrangement uses TRBV7-2 and TRBJ2-5; D unresolved. CDR3 size: 14 residues. The V and J ends lost 3 bases and 7 bases respectively, with 15 bases between them. CDR1 is SGHTA and CDR2 is FQGNSA in the germline V gene. The CDR3 bases are TGTGCCAGCAGCTTTGAGGCCGCGCGAGGGACCCAGTACTTC. Encoded protein: CASSFEAARGTQYF.

The chain links TRBV5-1 to TRBJ1-1; TRBD1 aligns across 7 bases. The ends lost 2 bases at V and 3 bases at J; junction bases unmatched: 4. The germline V gene has CDR1 SGHRS and CDR2 YFSETQ. This CDR3 has 14 amino acids. CDR3 sequence: CASSFTRGDTEAFF. DNA for the CDR3: TGCGCCAGCAGCTTTACCAGGGGGGACACTGAAGCTTTCTTT.